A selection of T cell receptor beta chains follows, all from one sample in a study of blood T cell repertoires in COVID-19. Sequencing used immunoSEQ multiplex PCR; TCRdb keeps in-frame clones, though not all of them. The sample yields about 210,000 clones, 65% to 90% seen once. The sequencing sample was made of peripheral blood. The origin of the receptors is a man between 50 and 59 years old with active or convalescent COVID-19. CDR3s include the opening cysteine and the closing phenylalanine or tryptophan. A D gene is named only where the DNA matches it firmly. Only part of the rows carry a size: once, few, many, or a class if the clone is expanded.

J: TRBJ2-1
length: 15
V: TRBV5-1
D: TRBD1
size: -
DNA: TGCGCCAGCAGCGGGACAGGGGATAGGGTGAATGAGCAGTTCTTC
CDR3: CASSGTGDRVNEQFF

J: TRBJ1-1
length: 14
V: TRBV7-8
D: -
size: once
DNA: TGTGCCAGCAGCTTAGGGGCTGGGAACACTGAAGCTTTCTTT
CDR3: CASSLGAGNTEAFF

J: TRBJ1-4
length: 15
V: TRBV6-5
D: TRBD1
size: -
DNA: TGTGCCAGCAGTTCATTGACAGGGCGGAATGAAAAACTGTTTTTT
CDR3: CASSSLTGRNEKLFF

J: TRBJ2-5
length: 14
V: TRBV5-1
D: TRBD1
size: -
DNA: TGCGCCAGCAGCCACGGGACAGTCCAAGAGACCCAGTACTTC
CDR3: CASSHGTVQETQYF

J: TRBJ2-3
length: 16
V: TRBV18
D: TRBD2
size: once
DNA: TGTGCCAGCTCTCTTGGACTAGCGGGGACCACAGATACGCAGTATTTT
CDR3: CASSLGLAGTTDTQYF

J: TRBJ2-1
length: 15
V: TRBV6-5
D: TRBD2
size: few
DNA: TGTGCCAGCAGTTACTGGGGACTAGCTGTCTCTGAGCAGTTCTTC
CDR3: CASSYWGLAVSEQFF

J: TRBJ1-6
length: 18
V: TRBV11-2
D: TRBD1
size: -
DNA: TGTGCCAGCAGCTCCCGGACAGGGGGAAGCTCCTATAATTCACCCCTCCACTTT
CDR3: CASSSRTGGSSYNSPLHF

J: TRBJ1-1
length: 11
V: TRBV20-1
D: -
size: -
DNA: TGCAGTGCCGGGGAGGACACTGAAGCTTTCTTT
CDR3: CSAGEDTEAFF

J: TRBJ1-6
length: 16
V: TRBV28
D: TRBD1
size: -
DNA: TGTGCCAGCACCCCGACAGGGTACTTAAGTAATTCACCCCTCCACTTT
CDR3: CASTPTGYLSNSPLHF

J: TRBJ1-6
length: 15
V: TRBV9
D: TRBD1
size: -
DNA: TGTGCCAGCAGCGTAGAAGGGACAGGGTTCGATCCCCTCCACTTT
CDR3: CASSVEGTGFDPLHF

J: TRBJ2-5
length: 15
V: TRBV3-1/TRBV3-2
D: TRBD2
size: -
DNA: TGTGCCAGCAGTCTGCTAGCGGGCCGACAAGAGACCCAGTACTTC
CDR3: CASSLLAGRQETQYF

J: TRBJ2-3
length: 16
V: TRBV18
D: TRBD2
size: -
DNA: TGTGCCAGCTCACAATACGGGACTAGCGGGGGAGATACGCAGTATTTT
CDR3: CASSQYGTSGGDTQYF

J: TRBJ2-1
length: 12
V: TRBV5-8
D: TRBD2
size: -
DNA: TGTGCCAGCAGCTACGAGCGGGGAGAACAGTTCTTC
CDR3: CASSYERGEQFF

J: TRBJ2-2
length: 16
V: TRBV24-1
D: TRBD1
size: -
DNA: TGTGCCACCAGTGATACCACAGGGGTAAGGACCGGGGAGCTGTTTTTT
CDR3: CATSDTTGVRTGELFF

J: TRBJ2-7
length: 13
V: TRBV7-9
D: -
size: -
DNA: TGTGCCAGCAGCTTAAGCACAGTCTACGAGCAGTACTTC
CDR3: CASSLSTVYEQYF

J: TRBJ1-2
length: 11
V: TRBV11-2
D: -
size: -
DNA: TGTGCCAGCGGGGGGAGTAGAGGCTACACCTTC
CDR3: CASGGSRGYTF

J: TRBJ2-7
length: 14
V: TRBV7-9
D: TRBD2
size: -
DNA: TGTGCCAGCAGCCCTAGCGGGAGTTGGGTCGAGCAGTACTTC
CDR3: CASSPSGSWVEQYF

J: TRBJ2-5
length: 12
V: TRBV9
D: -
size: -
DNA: TGTGCCAGCAGTGCGGGTATCGAGACCCAGTACTTC
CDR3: CASSAGIETQYF

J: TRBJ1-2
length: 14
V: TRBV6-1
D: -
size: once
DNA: TGTGCCAGCCGGGTCCAGACAGGAATCTATGGCTACACCTTC
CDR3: CASRVQTGIYGYTF

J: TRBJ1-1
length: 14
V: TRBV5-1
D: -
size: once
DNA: TGCGCCAGCAGCTTGAGGCTCCGGGGGACTGAAGCTTTCTTT
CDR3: CASSLRLRGTEAFF

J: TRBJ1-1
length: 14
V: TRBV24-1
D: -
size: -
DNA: TGTGCCACCAGGCCCTCAGGGGAGGGGACTGAAGCTTTCTTT
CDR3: CATRPSGEGTEAFF

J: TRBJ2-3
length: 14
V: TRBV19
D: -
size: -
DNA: TGTGCCAGTAGTACCACTACCGTCACAGATACGCAGTATTTT
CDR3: CASSTTTVTDTQYF

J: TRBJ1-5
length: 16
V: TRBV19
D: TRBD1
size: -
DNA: TGTGCCAGTGCTTTACAGAGGGGGCGCGTTAATCAGCCCCAGCATTTT
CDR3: CASALQRGRVNQPQHF

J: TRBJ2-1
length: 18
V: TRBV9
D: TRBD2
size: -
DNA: TGTGCCAGCAGCGCCATGACCCCGGGACTAGCGACCTACAATGAGCAGTTCTTC
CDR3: CASSAMTPGLATYNEQFF

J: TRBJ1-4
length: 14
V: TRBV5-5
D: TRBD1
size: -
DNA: TGTGCCAGCAGCCCGACAGGGATGAATGAAAAACTGTTTTTT
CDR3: CASSPTGMNEKLFF

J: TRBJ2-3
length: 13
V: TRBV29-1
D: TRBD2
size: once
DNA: TGCAGCGTTGCCAGCGGGGGGACAGATACGCAGTATTTT
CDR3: CSVASGGTDTQYF

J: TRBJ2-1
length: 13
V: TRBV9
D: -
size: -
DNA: TGTGCCAGCAGCGGGGGGGCCTACAATGAGCAGTTCTTC
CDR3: CASSGGAYNEQFF

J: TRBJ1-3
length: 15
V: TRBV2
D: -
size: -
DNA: TGTGCCAGCAGACGCACTTCAGGAATTGGAAACACCATATATTTT
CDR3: CASRRTSGIGNTIYF

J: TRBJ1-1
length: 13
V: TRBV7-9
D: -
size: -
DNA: TGTGCCAGCAGCTTAGAGCCCAACACTGAAGCTTTCTTT
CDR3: CASSLEPNTEAFF

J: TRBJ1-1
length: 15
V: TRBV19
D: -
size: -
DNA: TGTGCCAGTAGTATAGGGGCGGGAGGGGGCACTGAAGCTTTCTTT
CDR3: CASSIGAGGGTEAFF

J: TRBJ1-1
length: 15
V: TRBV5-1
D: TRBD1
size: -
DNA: TGCGCCAGCAGCGGGGGACAGGGTGTGAACACTGAAGCTTTCTTT
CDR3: CASSGGQGVNTEAFF

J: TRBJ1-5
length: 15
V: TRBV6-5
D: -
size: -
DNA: TGTGCCAGCAGTCCTTCCGGGACAAACTATCAGCCCCAGCATTTT
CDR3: CASSPSGTNYQPQHF

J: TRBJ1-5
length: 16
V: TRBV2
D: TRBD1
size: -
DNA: TGTGCCAGCAGTGACCCCCACAGGGGGCCTAATCAGCCCCAGCATTTT
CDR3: CASSDPHRGPNQPQHF

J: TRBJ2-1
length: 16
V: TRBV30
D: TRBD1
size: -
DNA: TGTGCCTGGAGTCCAAAACCGGGACAGGGGGCCCATGAGCAGTTCTTC
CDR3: CAWSPKPGQGAHEQFF

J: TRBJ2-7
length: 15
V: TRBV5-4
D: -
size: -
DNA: TGTGCCAGCAGCTTGGCCGGGACTCGAGGGACCGAGCAGTACTTC
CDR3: CASSLAGTRGTEQYF

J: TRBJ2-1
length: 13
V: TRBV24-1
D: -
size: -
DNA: TGTGCCACCGACCGTGGGCGCAGCAATGAGCAGTTCTTC
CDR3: CATDRGRSNEQFF

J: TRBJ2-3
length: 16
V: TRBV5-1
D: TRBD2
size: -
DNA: TGCGCCAGCAGCTTGGGACTAGCGGGGGGGACAGATACGCAGTATTTT
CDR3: CASSLGLAGGTDTQYF

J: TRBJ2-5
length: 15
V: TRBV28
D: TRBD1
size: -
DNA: TGTGCCAGCAGTCACAGGGGTCACTCTCAAGAGACCCAGTACTTC
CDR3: CASSHRGHSQETQYF

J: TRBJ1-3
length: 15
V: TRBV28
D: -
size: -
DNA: TGTGCCAGCAGTCTAGACAGACACTCTGGAAACACCATATATTTT
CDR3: CASSLDRHSGNTIYF

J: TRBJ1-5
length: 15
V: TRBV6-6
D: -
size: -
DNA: TGTGCCAGCGTCAGGGGCAAGGATAGCAATCAGCCCCAGCATTTT
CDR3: CASVRGKDSNQPQHF

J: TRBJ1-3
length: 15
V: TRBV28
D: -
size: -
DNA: TGTGCCGGGCGTTTTACAGGGAACTCTGGAAACACCATATATTTT
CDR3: CAGRFTGNSGNTIYF

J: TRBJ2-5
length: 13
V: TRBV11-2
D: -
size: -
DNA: TGTGCCAGCAGGGGGCTTATGCAAGAGACCCAGTACTTC
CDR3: CASRGLMQETQYF

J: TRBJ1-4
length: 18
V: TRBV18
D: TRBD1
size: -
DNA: TGTGCCAGCTCACATTCAGGACAGGCCCCGGTCAGCTACGAAAAACTGTTTTTT
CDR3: CASSHSGQAPVSYEKLFF

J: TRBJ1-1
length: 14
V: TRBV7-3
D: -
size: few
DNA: TGTGCCAGCAGCTTACGGGGGGCGGACACTGAAGCTTTCTTT
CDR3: CASSLRGADTEAFF

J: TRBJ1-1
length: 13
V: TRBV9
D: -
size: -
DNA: TGTGCCAGCAGCGTATCTGTGAACAGTGAAGCTTTCTTT
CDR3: CASSVSVNSEAFF